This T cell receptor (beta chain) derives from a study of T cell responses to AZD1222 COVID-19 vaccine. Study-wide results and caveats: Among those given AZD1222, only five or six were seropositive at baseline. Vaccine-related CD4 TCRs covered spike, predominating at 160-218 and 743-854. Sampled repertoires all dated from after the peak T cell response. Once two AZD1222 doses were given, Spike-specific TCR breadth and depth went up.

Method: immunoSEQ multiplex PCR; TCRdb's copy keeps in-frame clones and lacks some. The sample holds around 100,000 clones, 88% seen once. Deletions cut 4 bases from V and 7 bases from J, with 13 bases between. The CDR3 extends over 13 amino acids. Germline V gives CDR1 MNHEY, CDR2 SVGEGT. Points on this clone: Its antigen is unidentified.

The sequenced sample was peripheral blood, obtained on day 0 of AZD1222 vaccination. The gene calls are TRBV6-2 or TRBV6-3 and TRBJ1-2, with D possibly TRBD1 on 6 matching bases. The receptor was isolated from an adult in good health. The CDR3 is CASSWQGSSGYTF. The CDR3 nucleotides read TGTGCCAGCAGTTGGCAGGGGTCGAGTGGCTACACCTTC.